These 21 T cell receptor beta chains originate from one sample sequenced in a study of blood T cell repertoires in COVID-19 (dated by TCRdb to 2020 to 2022). Library preparation used the immunoSEQ multiplex PCR assay. This is the immuneACCESS table as TCRdb keeps it, with only in-frame sequences that have V and J called. A part of the clones is gone; compared with another copy, unresolved V genes explain less than half, and the rest is unexplained. The sample table records approximately 120,000 clones; 60% to 80% of these occur just once. The ten largest clones capture about 6.3% of the sample. Sequenced sample: peripheral blood. The receptor set was obtained from a man older than 75 with COVID-19, enrolled during active disease.

The chain couples TRBV10-2 to TRBJ2-7; TRBD2 might be the D (5 bases). The CDR3 runs 15 residues. V gave up 1 base and J gave up 4 bases, with 14 bases separating them. Germline assignment: CDR1 WSHSY and CDR2 SAAADI. The CDR3 loop reads CASSEFLSSRYEQYF. CDR3 DNA: TGCGCCAGCAGTGAGTTTCTGTCTAGCCGGTACGAGCAGTACTTC.

This sequence joins TRBV21-1 and TRBJ1-5; TRBD1, as called in the table, went unchecked against the DNA. TRBV21-1 is given as a pseudogene. The CDR3 has 14 residues. CDR3 amino acids: CASSRQGQGQPQHF. The CDR3 nucleotides read TGTGCCAGCAGCAGACAGGGTCAAGGGCAGCCCCAGCATTTT.

This clone was picked up a small number of times. The chain combines TRBV27 with TRBJ2-7; perhaps TRBD2 as D (6 bases). The CDR3 consists of 14 residues. V was shortened by 2 bases and J by 3 bases, with 11 bases between the two germline ends. CDR1 MNHEY and CDR2 SMNVEV come from the germline V gene (reference sequence). The CDR3 loop is CASSLAGWGYEQYF. In nucleotides, the CDR3 is TGTGCCAGCAGTTTAGCGGGGTGGGGCTACGAGCAGTACTTC.

In this sample, this clone turned up a few times. The V call is TRBV7-9, the J call TRBJ1-1; a possible D gene is TRBD1 (5 bases). V lost 6 bases to trimming and J lost 1 base, with 9 bases between them. Germline CDR1 reads SEHNR; CDR2 reads FQNEAQ (reference sequence). This CDR3 has 13 residues. The CDR3 is CASRLRENTEAFF. The DNA for the CDR3 is TGTGCCAGCAGGCTCAGGGAGAACACTGAAGCTTTCTTT.

This clone showed up just a few times. V gene TRBV7-3 combines with J gene TRBJ2-3; TRBD2 agrees at 10 bases. Per the germline V gene, CDR1 is SGHTA and CDR2 is FQGTGA. The junction had 9 bases not matched to a gene; V was cut back by 3 bases and J by 3 bases. This CDR3 region has 17 residues. CDR3 residues: CASSFLPSSGRTDTQYF. The CDR3 DNA follows: TGTGCCAGCAGCTTCCTACCCTCTAGCGGGAGAACAGATACGCAGTATTTT.

The chain employs TRBV7-8 and TRBJ1-2; D remains unclear. The germline V gene has CDR1 SGHVS and CDR2 FQNEAQ. This CDR3 is 14 amino acids long. V lost 0 bases and J 3 bases, leaving 8 bases between the germline ends. The DNA for the CDR3 is TGTGCCAGCAGCTTAGCGCAGGATTACTATGGCTACACCTTC. Translating it yields CASSLAQDYYGYTF.

The chain employs TRBV18 and TRBJ1-4; TRBD1 aligns across 8 bases. The J segment lost 7 bases and the V segment lost 2 bases, leaving 3 bases of the junction unmatched. CDR1 is KGHSH and CDR2 is LQKENI in the germline V gene. CDR3 length: 14 amino acids. CDR3 amino acids: CASSPGQGREKLFF. CDR3 nucleotide sequence: TGTGCCAGCTCACCAGGACAGGGCCGTGAAAAACTGTTTTTT.

The chain combines TRBV6-5 with TRBJ1-2; D perhaps matches TRBD1 (6 bases). The germline gives CDR1 MNHEY, CDR2 SVGAGI. CDR3 length: 14 amino acids. V was pared by 5 bases and J by 7 bases, with 17 bases between. The CDR3 bases are TGTGCCAGCAGTACTAAGGGCAGGGGTGGTGGCTACACCTTC. This gives the protein CASSTKGRGGGYTF.

The gene calls are TRBV2 and TRBJ2-7, with 9 bases fitting TRBD1. After removal of 6 bases from V and 2 bases from J, the junction contained 8 bases not matched to a gene. Germline V lookup: CDR1 SNHLY, CDR2 FYNNEI. CDR3 length equals 15 residues. In nucleotides, the CDR3 is TGTGCCAGCAGAGTTCCGGGACAGGGTGCCTACGAGCAGTACTTC. Protein sequence: CASRVPGQGAYEQYF.

This rearrangement joins TRBV7-9 to TRBJ2-1, with a tentative D call TRBD2 (7 bases). Between the trimmed V and J ends, which lost 1 base and 4 bases, there was a span of 14 bases. The CDR3 totals 16 residues. Germline V gene lookup returns CDR1 SEHNR and CDR2 FQNEAQ (reference sequence). The CDR3 here is CASSLGSGGAYNEQFF. DNA for the CDR3: TGTGCCAGCAGCTTAGGTTCGGGGGGCGCATACAATGAGCAGTTCTTC.

This chain links TRBV5-1 with TRBJ2-3; 10 nucleotides align to TRBD1. Germline V lookup: CDR1 SGHRS, CDR2 YFSETQ. This CDR3 is 17 amino acids long. V gave up 4 bases and J gave up 0 bases; unmatched junction bases: 8. The DNA for the CDR3 is TGCGCCAGCAGCCGTAAGACAGGGGGCGGAAGCACAGATACGCAGTATTTT. As protein: CASSRKTGGGSTDTQYF.

The chain uses TRBV10-1 and TRBJ2-7; 9 nucleotides agree with TRBD1. Trimming removed 0 bases from V and 5 bases from J; junction bases left unmatched: 5. The CDR3 is 15 residues long. Germline V gene sequence: CDR1 WNHNN, CDR2 SYGVQD (reference sequence). The CDR3 reads CASSESGTGIHEQYF. The CDR3 DNA sequence: TGCGCCAGCAGTGAGTCGGGGACAGGGATCCACGAGCAGTACTTC.

This chain uses TRBV7-3 with TRBJ1-1; possible D gene TRBD1, 6 bases. The CDR3 covers 13 residues. From germline, CDR1 is SGHTA and CDR2 FQGTGA. The V end was cut by 6 bases, the J end by 3 bases, with 11 bases between. In DNA form, the CDR3 reads TGTGCCAGCAGGTCGGACAGCTACACTGAAGCTTTCTTT. Protein product: CASRSDSYTEAFF.

This clone was picked up a small number of times. V and J are TRBV28 and TRBJ2-7, with 9 bases that match TRBD1. CDR3 length: 16 amino acids. The ends lost 3 bases at V and 0 bases at J; junction bases unmatched: 6. The germline gives CDR1 MDHEN, CDR2 SYDVKM. CDR3 sequence: CASSLGQGLLSYEQYF. As DNA, the CDR3 is TGTGCCAGCAGTTTGGGACAGGGCCTTCTCTCCTACGAGCAGTACTTC. The full variable domain, with the rest looked up from reference TRBV28 and TRBJ2-7, is DVKVTQSSRYLVKRTGEKVFLECVQDMDHENMFWYRQDPGLGLRLIYFSYDVKMKEKGDIPEGYSVSREKKERFSLILESASTNQTSMYLCASSLGQGLLSYEQYFGPGTRLTVT.

The V call is TRBV7-8, the J call TRBJ1-1; D is perhaps TRBD1 (6 bases). Per the germline V gene, CDR1 is SGHVS and CDR2 is FQNEAQ. The CDR3 extends over 15 amino acids. The ends were cut back, 2 bases at V and 3 bases at J, with 13 bases in the middle. CDR3 loop: CASSLPRGADTEAFF. CDR3 DNA sequence: TGTGCCAGCAGCTTACCCAGGGGCGCGGACACTGAAGCTTTCTTT.

Turning to this clone: At one end, the junction sequence differs from germline, possibly due to a read error. V is TRBV3-1 (or the pseudogene TRBV3-2) and J is TRBJ2-5; TRBD1 agrees at 9 bases. The CDR3 covers 19 residues. The germline gives CDR1 LGHDT, CDR2 YNNKEL (reference sequence). CDR3 residues: CASRQAIRDRDWGQETQYF. The CDR3 DNA reads TGTGCCAGCAGACAAGCAATCCGGGACAGGGATTGGGGCCAAGAGACCCAGTACTTC.

The sample holds one count of this clone. The chain employs TRBV10-3 and TRBJ2-1, with TRBD1 matching over 8 bases. V shed 0 bases, J shed 4 bases, and the junction held 14 bases outside the gene matches. This CDR3 comprises 19 residues. Germline lookup yields CDR1 ENHRY and CDR2 SYGVKD. CDR3 DNA: TGTGCCATCAGTGAGTCTGATATACGCCGGGACAGGCAATACAATGAGCAGTTCTTC. Encoded protein: CAISESDIRRDRQYNEQFF.

This rearrangement joins TRBV28 to TRBJ1-2; 9 bases line up with TRBD1. Germline CDR1 MDHEN, CDR2 SYDVKM. The junction had 18 bases not matched to a gene; V was cut back by 7 bases and J by 6 bases. CDR3 length: 17 amino acids. CDR3 bases: TGTGCCAGCATACCCCACCTTGCTAGGACAGGGGTTAATGGCTACACCTTC. Its translation is CASIPHLARTGVNGYTF.

The chain employs TRBV19 and TRBJ1-6; 7 bases are shared with TRBD1. From germline, CDR1 is LNHDA and CDR2 SQIVND (reference sequence). CDR3 length: 17 residues. V lost 4 bases, J lost 5 bases, and 11 bases stayed unmatched. The CDR3 DNA reads as TGTGCCAGTAGTACAAAACAGGGGATTCATAATAATTCACCCCTCCACTTT. Protein product: CASSTKQGIHNNSPLHF.

This clone has more than one count but fewer than ten. This chain uses TRBV29-1 with TRBJ1-2; no definite D call. The CDR3 totals 13 residues. Germline assignment: CDR1 SQVTM and CDR2 ANQGSEA. Trimming cost V 2 bases and J 2 bases, with 9 bases left between them. CDR3 residues: CSVERESNYGYTF. The CDR3 coding sequence is TGCAGCGTTGAAAGGGAGTCCAACTATGGCTACACCTTC.

The CDR3 sequence: CASSAWTGVGGYTF. The DNA of the CDR3 is TGTGCCAGCAGCGCTTGGACAGGGGTTGGTGGCTACACCTTC. This sequence joins TRBV5-4 and TRBJ1-2; 9 positions match TRBD1. There are 14 residues in the CDR3. V was pared by 4 bases and J by 7 bases, with 8 bases of the junction left unmatched. Per the germline V gene, CDR1 is SGHNT and CDR2 is YYREEE (reference sequence).